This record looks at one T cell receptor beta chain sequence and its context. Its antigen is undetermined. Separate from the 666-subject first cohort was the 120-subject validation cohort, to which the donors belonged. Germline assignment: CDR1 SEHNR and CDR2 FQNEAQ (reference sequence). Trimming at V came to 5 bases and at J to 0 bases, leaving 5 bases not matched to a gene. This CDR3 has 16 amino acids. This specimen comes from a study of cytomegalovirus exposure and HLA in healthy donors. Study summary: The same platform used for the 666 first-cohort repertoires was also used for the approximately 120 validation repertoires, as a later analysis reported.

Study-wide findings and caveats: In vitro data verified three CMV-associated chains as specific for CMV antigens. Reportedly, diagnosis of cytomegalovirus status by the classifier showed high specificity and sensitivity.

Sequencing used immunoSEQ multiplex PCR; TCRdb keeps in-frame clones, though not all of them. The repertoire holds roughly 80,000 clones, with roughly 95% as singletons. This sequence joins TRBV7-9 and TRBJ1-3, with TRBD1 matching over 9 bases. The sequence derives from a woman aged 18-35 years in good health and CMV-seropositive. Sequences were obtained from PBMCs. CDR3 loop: CASSPTGGSSGNTIYF. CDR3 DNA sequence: TGTGCCAGCAGCCCGACAGGGGGAAGCTCTGGAAACACCATATATTTT. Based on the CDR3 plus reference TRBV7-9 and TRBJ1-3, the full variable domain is DTGVSQNPRHKITKRGQNVTFRCDPISEHNRLYWYRQTLGQGPEFLTYFQNEAQLEKSRLLSDRFSAERPKGSFSTLEIQRTEQGDSAMYLCASSPTGGSSGNTIYFGEGSWLTVV.